The T cell receptor beta chain described here comes from a study of CD8+CD57+ T cells in acquired aplastic anemia. This clonotype was observed many times. According to the study, genomic DNA was the template for TCR beta VDJ and CDR3 profiling. MiXCR was run by TCRdb on the reads, yielding one entry per CDR3 protein. The sample consists of about 160,000 distinct CDR3 sequences, around 40% of them appearing once. Trimming cost V 0 bases and J 0 bases, with 6 bases left between them. Germline-derived CDR1 and CDR2 are SGHKS and YYEKEE (reference sequence). CDR3 length: 14 residues. Material: sorted CD4+, CD8+, or CD8+CD57+ T cells (not recorded which) from PBMCs. The sequence was obtained from a human donor in good health. This chain uses TRBV5-5 with TRBJ1-2, with D maybe TRBD1 (6 bases). CDR3 in amino acids: CASSLGTANYGYTF. The DNA for the CDR3 is TGTGCCAGCAGCTTGGGGACAGCTAACTATGGCTACACCTTC.